A single sample is the source of the 8 T cell receptor beta chains below, sequenced in a study of cytomegalovirus exposure and HLA in healthy donors. The PCR had 60 Vbeta and 13 Jbeta primers. Method: immunoSEQ multiplex PCR; TCRdb's copy keeps in-frame clones and lacks some. The table lists about 140,000 clones, over 80% of them singletons. Sequencing was done on a sample of PBMCs. The receptors derive from a female donor in good health and CMV-seronegative.

This sequence joins TRBV2 and TRBJ1-6; no firm D call. This CDR3 comprises 16 residues. Germline V gives CDR1 SNHLY, CDR2 FYNNEI. Trimming removed 4 bases from V and 7 bases from J, with 17 bases in between. The CDR3 DNA reads TGTGCCAGCAGTGGTCTAGCAGCAGAAGGAAATTCACCCCTCCACTTT. Its protein is CASSGLAAEGNSPLHF.

The chain combines TRBV27 with TRBJ1-5; D uncertain. The CDR3 has 13 residues. The germline V gene has CDR1 MNHEY and CDR2 SMNVEV (reference sequence). V lost 1 base, J lost 2 bases, and 3 bases lay in between. The CDR3 here is CASSLLGNQPQHF. As DNA, the CDR3 is TGTGCCAGCAGTTTATTAGGCAATCAGCCCCAGCATTTT.

In DNA, the CDR3 is TGTGCCACCAGCAGATTACAGAAGCGGGAGGGAAACATTCAGTACTTC. This encodes CATSRLQKREGNIQYF. The chain joins TRBV15 to TRBJ2-4, with 10 nucleotides matching TRBD2. After removal of 2 bases from V and 6 bases from J, the junction contained 7 bases not matched to a gene. CDR1 is LNHNV, CDR2 YYDKDF, per germline (reference sequence). The CDR3 is made up of 16 amino acids.

This clone was picked up one time. This rearrangement joins TRBV5-6 to TRBJ2-4, with D uncertain. The germline V gene encodes CDR1 SGHDT and CDR2 YYEEEE. Trimming pared 0 bases from V and 8 bases from J, leaving 9 bases between. This CDR3 contains 13 residues. In DNA form, the CDR3 reads TGTGCCAGCAGCTTGGGAGTTACTGACATTCAGTACTTC. This codes for CASSLGVTDIQYF. Using reference TRBV5-6 and TRBJ2-4 for the parts outside the CDR3, the full variable domain is DAGVTQSPTHLIKTRGQQVTLRCSPKSGHDTVSWYQQALGQGPQFIFQYYEEEERQRGNFPDRFSGHQFPNYSSELNVNALLLGDSALYLCASSLGVTDIQYFGAGTRLSVL.

This sequence joins TRBV4-1 and TRBJ2-1; 13 nucleotides agree with TRBD2. CDR1 is MGHRA, CDR2 YSYEKL, per germline. This CDR3 comprises 16 residues. The junction had 4 bases not matched to a gene; V was cut back by 2 bases and J by 6 bases. The CDR3 nucleotides read TGCGCCAGCAGCCAACCGGGACTAGCGGGGCCCAATGAGCAGTTCTTC. Protein product: CASSQPGLAGPNEQFF.

This clone was observed a handful of times. This chain links TRBV28 with TRBJ1-2, with D tentatively TRBD1 (5 bases). Per the germline V gene, CDR1 is MDHEN and CDR2 is SYDVKM. The CDR3 runs to 14 residues. Between the trimmed V and J ends, which lost 4 bases and 4 bases, there was a span of 13 bases. The CDR3 loop is CASSSPSTGYGYTF. The CDR3 DNA reads as TGTGCCAGCAGTTCACCCTCAACAGGCTATGGCTACACCTTC.

This clone was seen only once. J is TRBJ2-7 and V is TRBV18, with TRBD2 matching over 9 bases. The J segment lost 3 bases and the V segment lost 3 bases, leaving 9 bases of the junction unmatched. CDR1 is KGHSH, CDR2 LQKENI, per germline. The CDR3 runs 16 residues. CDR3 sequence reads: CASSPGGRAVDYEQYF. The CDR3 DNA sequence: TGTGCCAGCTCACCTGGCGGGAGGGCCGTAGACTACGAGCAGTACTTC.

The CDR3 loop is CASSLVGLGQENYGYTF. CDR3 nucleotide sequence: TGTGCCAGCAGCTTAGTGGGGTTGGGACAGGAAAACTATGGCTACACCTTC. The chain uses TRBV7-9 and TRBJ1-2; 8 bases map to TRBD1. J lost 2 bases, V lost 1 base, and 9 bases had no gene match. This CDR3 contains 17 residues. Germline loops: CDR1 SEHNR, CDR2 FQNEAQ (reference sequence). The variable domain in full, completed from reference TRBV7-9 and TRBJ1-2, reads DTGVSQNPRHKITKRGQNVTFRCDPISEHNRLYWYRQTLGQGPEFLTYFQNEAQLEKSRLLSDRFSAERPKGSFSTLEIQRTEQGDSAMYLCASSLVGLGQENYGYTFGSGTRLTVV.